The rows below give T cell receptor beta chains drawn from one sample of a study of a mutant IDH1 vaccine in newly diagnosed glioma. Here immunoSEQ multiplex PCR was the method, and the copy in TCRdb shows in-frame clones only, minus some. The sample carries 50,000 to 65,000 clones, approximately 80% recorded once. This material consisted of PBMCs, taken from a glioma patient treated with radiotherapy, temozolomide or both. The receptors stem from a man aged 18-30 years with glioma. The CDR3 runs from the conserved cysteine through the conserved F or W. Each record gives: CDR3 protein, CDR3 DNA, J gene, V gene, D gene. The D gene is left open where the match is weak.

CDR3 protein: CASSYSAGTYEQYF; CDR3 DNA: TGTGCCAGCAGTTACTCGGCAGGGACCTACGAGCAGTACTTC; J gene: TRBJ2-7; V gene: TRBV6-6; D gene: NA
CDR3 protein: CASERTPQETQYF; CDR3 DNA: TGTGCCAGCGAGAGGACTCCGCAAGAGACCCAGTACTTC; J gene: TRBJ2-5; V gene: TRBV11-2; D gene: NA
CDR3 protein: CAWSGGQTTGELFF; CDR3 DNA: TGTGCCTGGAGTGGCGGGCAGACCACCGGGGAGCTGTTTTTT; J gene: TRBJ2-2; V gene: TRBV30; D gene: NA
CDR3 protein: CASSLAEKDRAVQFF; CDR3 DNA: TGTGCCAGCAGCTTAGCGGAAAAGGACAGGGCGGTTCAGTTCTTC; J gene: TRBJ2-1; V gene: TRBV7-2; D gene: TRBD1
CDR3 protein: CASSHSPGRIHGYTF; CDR3 DNA: TGCGCCAGCAGCCATTCCCCGGGGCGCATCCATGGCTACACCTTC; J gene: TRBJ1-2; V gene: TRBV4-1; D gene: NA
CDR3 protein: CASSQDPFIDGYTF; CDR3 DNA: TGTGCCAGCAGCCAGGACCCCTTTATCGATGGCTACACCTTC; J gene: TRBJ1-2; V gene: TRBV5-5; D gene: NA
CDR3 protein: CASSFRGDRYEQYF; CDR3 DNA: TGTGCCAGCAGCTTTCGAGGGGACAGGTACGAGCAGTACTTC; J gene: TRBJ2-7; V gene: TRBV11-1; D gene: TRBD1
CDR3 protein: CASSSGGSYEQYF; CDR3 DNA: TGTGCCAGCAGCTCCGGGGGCTCCTACGAGCAGTACTTC; J gene: TRBJ2-7; V gene: TRBV7-9; D gene: NA
CDR3 protein: CASSLGTGDLGELFF; CDR3 DNA: TGTGCCAGCAGCTTAGGGACAGGGGATCTCGGGGAGCTGTTTTTT; J gene: TRBJ2-2; V gene: TRBV5-4; D gene: TRBD1
CDR3 protein: CASSLALGESNQPQHF; CDR3 DNA: TGTGCCAGCAGCTTGGCCTTGGGGGAAAGCAATCAGCCCCAGCATTTT; J gene: TRBJ1-5; V gene: TRBV5-6; D gene: NA